This T cell receptor (beta chain) was identified during a study of shared clonotypes between healthy human individuals. Study-wide results and limits: Among non-shared clonotypes, generation probabilities were lower than among those shared by all four donors.

Nashville, Tennessee was home to all donors, each a Caucasian adult. It was across several immunoSEQ plates that each subset's genomic DNA was evenly split. TCRdb keeps only in-frame clones here, not all; method: immunoSEQ multiplex PCR. The sample carries some 2.4 million clones, roughly 93% recorded once. Notes on this clone: What it binds is unknown.

Germline V CDR1 and CDR2: SGHDT, YYEEEE. Between the trimmed V and J ends, which lost 1 base and 5 bases, there was a span of 12 bases. The CDR3 sequence is 14 residues long. The sequence derives from a man aged 18-30 years in good health. Some clones in this sample may be carry-over from other donors' samples. What was sequenced was naive CD4+ T cells from PBMCs. The subset: CD45RA+ positively selected. This chain uses TRBV5-6 with TRBJ2-5; D perhaps matches TRBD2 (7 bases). This CDR3 is CASSLRGAYETQYF. The DNA of the CDR3 is TGTGCCAGCAGCTTGCGGGGGGCGTATGAGACCCAGTACTTC.